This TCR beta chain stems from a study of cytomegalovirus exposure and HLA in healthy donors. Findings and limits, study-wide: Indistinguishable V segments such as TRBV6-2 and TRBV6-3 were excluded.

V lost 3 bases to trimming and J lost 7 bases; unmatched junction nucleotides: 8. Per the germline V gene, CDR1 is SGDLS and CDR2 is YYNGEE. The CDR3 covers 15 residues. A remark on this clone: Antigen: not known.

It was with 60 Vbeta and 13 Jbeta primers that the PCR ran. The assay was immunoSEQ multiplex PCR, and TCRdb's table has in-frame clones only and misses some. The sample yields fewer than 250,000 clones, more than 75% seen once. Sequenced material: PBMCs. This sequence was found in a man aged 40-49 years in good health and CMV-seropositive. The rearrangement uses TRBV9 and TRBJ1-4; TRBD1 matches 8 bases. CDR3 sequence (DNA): TGTGCCAGCAGCGGAACCAGGGGGCCCAGTGAAAAACTGTTTTTT. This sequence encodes CASSGTRGPSEKLFF.